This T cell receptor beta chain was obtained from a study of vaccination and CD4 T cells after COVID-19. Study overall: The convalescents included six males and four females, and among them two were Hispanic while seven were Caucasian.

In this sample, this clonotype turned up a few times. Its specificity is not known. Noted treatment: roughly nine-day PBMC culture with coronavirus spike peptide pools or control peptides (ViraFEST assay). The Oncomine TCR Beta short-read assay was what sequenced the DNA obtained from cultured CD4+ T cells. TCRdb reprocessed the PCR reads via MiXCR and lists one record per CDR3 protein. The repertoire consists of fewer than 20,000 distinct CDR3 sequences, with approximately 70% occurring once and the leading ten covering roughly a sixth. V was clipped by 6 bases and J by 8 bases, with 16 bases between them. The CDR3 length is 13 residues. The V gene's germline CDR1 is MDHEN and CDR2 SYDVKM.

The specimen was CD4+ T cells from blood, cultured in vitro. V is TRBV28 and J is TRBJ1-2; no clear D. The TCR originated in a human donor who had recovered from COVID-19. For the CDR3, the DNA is TGTGCCAGCAGGTCCCCCGGACTGGTAGGCTACACCTTC. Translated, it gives CASRSPGLVGYTF.